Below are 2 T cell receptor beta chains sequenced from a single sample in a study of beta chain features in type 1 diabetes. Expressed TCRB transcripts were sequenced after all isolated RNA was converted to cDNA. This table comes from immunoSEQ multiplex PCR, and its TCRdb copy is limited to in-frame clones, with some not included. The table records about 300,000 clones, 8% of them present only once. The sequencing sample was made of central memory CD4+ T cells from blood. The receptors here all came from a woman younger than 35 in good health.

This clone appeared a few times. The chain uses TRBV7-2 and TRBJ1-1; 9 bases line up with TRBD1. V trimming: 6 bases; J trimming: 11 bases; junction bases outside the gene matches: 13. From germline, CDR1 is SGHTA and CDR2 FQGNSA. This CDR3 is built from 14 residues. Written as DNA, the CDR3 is TGTGCCAGCAGTGGGGGACAGGGTTGGAGAGACGCTTTCTTT. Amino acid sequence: CASSGGQGWRDAFF.

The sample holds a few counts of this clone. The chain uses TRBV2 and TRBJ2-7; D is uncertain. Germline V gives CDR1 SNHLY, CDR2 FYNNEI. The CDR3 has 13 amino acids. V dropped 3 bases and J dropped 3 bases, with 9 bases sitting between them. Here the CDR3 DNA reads TGTGCCAGCAGTGATGGGGTGAACTACGAGCAGTACTTC. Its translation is CASSDGVNYEQYF.